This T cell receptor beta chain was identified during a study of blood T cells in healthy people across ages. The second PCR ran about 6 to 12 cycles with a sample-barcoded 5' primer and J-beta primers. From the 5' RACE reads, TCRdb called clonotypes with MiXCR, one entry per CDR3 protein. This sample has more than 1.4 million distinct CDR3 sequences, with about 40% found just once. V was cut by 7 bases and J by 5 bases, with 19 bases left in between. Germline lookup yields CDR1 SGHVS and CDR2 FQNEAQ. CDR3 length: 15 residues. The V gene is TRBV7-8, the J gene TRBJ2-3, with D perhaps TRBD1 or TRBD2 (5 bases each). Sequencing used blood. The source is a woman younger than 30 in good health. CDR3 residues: CASNGKKGPEDTQYF. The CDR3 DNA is TGTGCCAGCAACGGGAAAAAGGGGCCGGAAGATACGCAGTATTTT. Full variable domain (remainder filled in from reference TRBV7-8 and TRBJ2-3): GAGVSQSPRYKVAKRGQDVALRCDPISGHVSLFWYQQALGQGPEFLTYFQNEAQLDKSGLPSDRFFAERPEGSVSTLKIQRTQQEDSAVYLCASNGKKGPEDTQYFGPGTRLTVL.